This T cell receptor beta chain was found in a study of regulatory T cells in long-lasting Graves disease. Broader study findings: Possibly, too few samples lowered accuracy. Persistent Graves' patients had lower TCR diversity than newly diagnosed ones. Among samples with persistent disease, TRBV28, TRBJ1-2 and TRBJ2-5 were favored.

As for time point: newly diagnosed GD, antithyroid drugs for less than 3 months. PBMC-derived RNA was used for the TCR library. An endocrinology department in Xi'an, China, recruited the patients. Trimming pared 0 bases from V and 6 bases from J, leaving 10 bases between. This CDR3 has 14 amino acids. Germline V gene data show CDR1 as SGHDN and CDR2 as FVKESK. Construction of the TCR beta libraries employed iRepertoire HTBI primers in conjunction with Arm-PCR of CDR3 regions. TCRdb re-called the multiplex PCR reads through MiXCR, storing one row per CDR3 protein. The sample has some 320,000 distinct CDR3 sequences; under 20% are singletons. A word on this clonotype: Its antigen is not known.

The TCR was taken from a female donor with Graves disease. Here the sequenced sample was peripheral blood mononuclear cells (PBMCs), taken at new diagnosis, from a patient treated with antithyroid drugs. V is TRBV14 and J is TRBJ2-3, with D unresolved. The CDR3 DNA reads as TGTGCCAGCAGCCAAGATTACCCCATCGATACGCAGTATTTT. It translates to CASSQDYPIDTQYF.